This T cell receptor (beta chain) appears in the sequencing data of a study of T cell repertoires in cytomegalovirus infection. Points from the study as a whole: HLA-C-restricted CMV-specific TCR beta clonotypes prevailed in the ex vivo response. Pooled public TCR beta family frequency picked out CMV carriers with the relevant HLA.

As regards this clonotype: The antigen is not known.

This CDR3 comprises 13 residues. CDR1 is LNHDA and CDR2 is SQIVND in the germline V gene (reference sequence). Trimming took 6 bases from V and 11 from J, leaving 19 bases between them. TCRdb re-derived calls from the reads in MiXCR, one entry per CDR3 protein. The data contain approximately 150,000 distinct CDR3 sequences, 15% to 20% of them singletons. This sequence joins TRBV19 and TRBJ1-1; a weak D match, TRBD1 (5 bases). This TCR derives from a human donor in good health (CMV status not recorded). Some clones in this sample may be carry-over from other donors' samples. The sequencing sample was made of CD8+ T cells from PBMCs. The CDR3 nucleotides read TGTGCCAGTAGCGCCGGGACCCTAACATCGGCTTTCTTT. This sequence encodes CASSAGTLTSAFF.